This T cell receptor (beta chain) came from a study of cytomegalovirus exposure and HLA in healthy donors. Broader study findings: Reports described diagnosis of cytomegalovirus status by the classifier as highly specific and sensitive. The authors considered a cluster of highly shared sequence variants likely to be a sequencing artifact.

The PCR had 60 Vbeta and 13 Jbeta primers. TCRdb keeps only in-frame clones here, not all; method: immunoSEQ multiplex PCR. This table holds around 190,000 clones, around 78% found once. Worth noting for this clone: Its antigen is unidentified.

When sampled, the donors appeared nominally healthy, though they likely had unrecorded immune exposures. The sequencing sample was made of PBMCs. The receptor comes from a woman in her twenties or thirties in good health and CMV-seropositive.

The CDR3, as DNA: TGTGCCAGCAGCTTAGTTTGGGACAAGCCCTACGAGCAGTACTTC. This sequence encodes CASSLVWDKPYEQYF. V gene TRBV7-9 combines with J gene TRBJ2-7, with D perhaps TRBD1 (6 bases). CDR3 length: 15 amino acids. In germline, CDR1 is SEHNR, CDR2 FQNEAQ (reference sequence). The V end lost 1 base, the J end lost 2 bases, and 12 bases lay between the germline ends.